The 17 T cell receptor beta chains given below trace back to one sample, sequenced in a study of cytomegalovirus exposure and HLA in healthy donors. Primers included in the PCR were 60 Vbeta and 13 Jbeta primers. The assay was immunoSEQ multiplex PCR, and TCRdb's table has in-frame clones only and misses some. The table has approximately 88,000 clones, approximately 80% seen once. Sequencing was performed on PBMCs. The source is a man aged 18-30 years in good health and CMV-seronegative.

The rearrangement joins TRBV6-5 to TRBJ1-6, with TRBD1 matching over 7 bases. Trimming at V came to 6 bases and at J to 5 bases, leaving 7 bases not matched to a gene. The CDR3 has 15 residues. CDR1 and CDR2 from the germline V gene are MNHEY and SVGAGI. The CDR3 sequence: CASRPRGPNNSPLHF. In DNA form, the CDR3 reads TGTGCCAGCAGGCCTAGGGGGCCTAATAATTCACCCCTCCACTTT.

The chain carries TRBV6-4 and TRBJ2-3; 9 nucleotides line up with TRBD2. Germline CDR1 is MRHNA and CDR2 is SNTAGT. J gave up 0 bases and V 2 bases, and 9 bases lay outside the gene matches. There are 18 residues in the CDR3. CDR3 amino acids: CASSDTASGVPSTDTQYF. CDR3 in DNA: TGTGCCAGCAGTGACACGGCTAGCGGGGTCCCTAGCACAGATACGCAGTATTTT.

V is TRBV19 and J is TRBJ1-4, with D unclear. V dropped 7 bases and J dropped 8 bases, with 11 bases sitting between them. The CDR3 is made up of 12 amino acids. Germline V gene sequence: CDR1 LNHDA, CDR2 SQIVND (reference sequence). The CDR3 loop is CASTNTPEKLFF. In nucleotides, the CDR3 is TGTGCCAGTACAAACACACCCGAAAAACTGTTTTTT.

V and J are TRBV6-1 and TRBJ2-1; 7 bases are a match to TRBD1. This CDR3 contains 15 residues. Unmatched junction bases numbered 9, after V lost 6 bases and J lost 4 bases. Germline V gives CDR1 MNHNS, CDR2 SASEGT. The CDR3: CASRTGTELYNEQFF. The CDR3 DNA sequence: TGTGCCAGCAGGACCGGGACAGAACTTTACAATGAGCAGTTCTTC.

The chain is built from TRBV6-1 and TRBJ1-4; 8 bases map to TRBD1. The CDR3 spans 15 residues. Germline loops: CDR1 MNHNS, CDR2 SASEGT. The ends lost 3 bases at V and 7 bases at J; junction bases unmatched: 7. The CDR3 nucleotides are TGTGCCAGCAGTGAGGACCAGGGGGCCCCTGAAAAACTGTTTTTT. Amino acid sequence: CASSEDQGAPEKLFF.

This chain joins TRBV30 and TRBJ2-1; 10 nucleotides line up with TRBD2. CDR3 size: 14 residues. V dropped 1 base and J dropped 3; count of bases not matched to a gene: 0. CDR1 is GTSNPN and CDR2 is SVGIG in the germline V gene (reference sequence). The CDR3 sequence is CAWSERGGYNEQFF. The CDR3 nucleotides are TGTGCCTGGAGTGAGCGGGGGGGCTACAATGAGCAGTTCTTC.

V is TRBV19 and J is TRBJ1-1, with D perhaps TRBD1 (6 bases). This CDR3 has 13 amino acids. Trimming took off 6 bases at V and 5 bases at J, with 13 bases between the two ends. Germline-derived CDR1 and CDR2 are LNHDA and SQIVND (reference sequence). CDR3 nucleotides: TGTGCCAGTAGACCTCCTAGGGGGACTGAAGCTTTCTTT. Protein product: CASRPPRGTEAFF.

The rearrangement joins TRBV12-5 to TRBJ2-5, with TRBD2 identical over 12 bases. Germline CDR1 is LGHNT and CDR2 is FRNRAP. The J segment lost 1 base and the V segment lost 2 bases, leaving 14 bases of the junction unmatched. The CDR3 has 20 residues. The CDR3 nucleotides read TGTGCTAGTGGTTTGAGGAACCTCCCGGGACTAGCGGGTCCCCAAGAGACCCAGTACTTC. It encodes CASGLRNLPGLAGPQETQYF.

This rearrangement joins TRBV29-1 to TRBJ2-1, with 7 bases matching TRBD2. The CDR3 loop spans 14 amino acids. The J segment lost 6 bases and the V segment lost 6 bases, leaving 11 bases of the junction unmatched. CDR1 is SQVTM and CDR2 is ANQGSEA in the germline V gene. The CDR3 nucleotides read TGCAGCGTATCGGGGGGATCGCGGTTCAATGAGCAGTTCTTC. Translating gives CSVSGGSRFNEQFF.

The V and J genes are TRBV7-9 and TRBJ2-5, with D maybe TRBD2 (5 bases). The CDR3 is 16 residues long. CDR1 and CDR2 (germline): SEHNR, FQNEAQ (reference sequence). V was pared by 5 bases and J by 0 bases, with 16 bases between. The CDR3 DNA sequence: TGTGCCAGCAGCATCTACCCCCCGGGAAACCAAGAGACCCAGTACTTC. It yields the protein CASSIYPPGNQETQYF. Looking up the rest from reference TRBV7-9 and TRBJ2-5 gives the full variable domain: DTGVSQNPRHKITKRGQNVTFRCDPISEHNRLYWYRQTLGQGPEFLTYFQNEAQLEKSRLLSDRFSAERPKGSFSTLEIQRTEQGDSAMYLCASSIYPPGNQETQYFGPGTRLLVL.

This clone was counted a few times. This sequence joins TRBV5-4 and TRBJ1-6; 7 bases align to TRBD1. The germline gives CDR1 SGHNT, CDR2 YYREEE (reference sequence). Trimming at V came to 1 base and at J to 6 bases, leaving 7 bases not matched to a gene. The CDR3 sequence is 16 residues long. CDR3 sequence reads: CASSLQTGATNSPLHF. Written as DNA, the CDR3 is TGTGCCAGCAGCTTGCAAACAGGGGCGACTAATTCACCCCTCCACTTT.

The CDR3 reads CATGGQGVSETTEAFF. The CDR3 DNA reads TGTGCCACCGGGGGACAGGGGGTTTCCGAGACCACTGAAGCTTTCTTT. The chain carries TRBV6-6 and TRBJ1-1; 11 bases match TRBD1. The trim removed 10 bases at V and 4 bases at J, leaving 14 bases unmatched. Germline CDR1 reads MNHNY; CDR2 reads SVGAGI (reference sequence). This CDR3 is 16 amino acids long.

The CDR3 coding sequence is TGTGCCAGTAGTATCTCGACAGGCCGCTCCTATAATTCACCCCTCCACTTT. Its translation is CASSISTGRSYNSPLHF. V gene TRBV19 combines with J gene TRBJ1-6, with a tentative D call TRBD1 (6 bases). The CDR3 covers 17 residues. CDR1 and CDR2 from the germline V gene are LNHDA and SQIVND (reference sequence). V was pared by 3 bases and J by 0 bases, with 12 bases between.

The chain uses TRBV6-5 and TRBJ1-4; D may be TRBD1 (5 bases). CDR1 MNHEY and CDR2 SVGAGI come from the germline V gene. V lost 4 bases and J lost 8, with 17 bases in between. This CDR3 comprises 15 residues. The CDR3: CASSWSGAREEKLFF. The CDR3 nucleotides are TGTGCCAGCAGTTGGTCCGGGGCGCGGGAAGAAAAACTGTTTTTT.

This sequence joins TRBV12-5 and TRBJ2-7; 8 nucleotides line up with TRBD2. Germline values: CDR1 LGHNT, CDR2 FRNRAP. With V trimmed by 3 bases and J by 7 bases, 8 bases remained unmatched. The CDR3 covers 14 residues. The CDR3 loop is CASGFGGGSGEQYF. DNA of the CDR3: TGTGCTAGTGGTTTCGGGGGGGGTTCGGGGGAGCAGTACTTC.

The chain employs TRBV29-1 and TRBJ2-7; D possibly corresponds to TRBD1 (5 bases). Per germline, CDR1 SQVTM and CDR2 ANQGSEA. The V end was cut by 5 bases, the J end by 2 bases, with 16 bases between. The CDR3 consists of 14 residues. This chain's CDR3 is CSVKFQGPPYEQYF. The CDR3 nucleotides read TGCAGCGTTAAATTTCAGGGCCCTCCCTACGAGCAGTACTTC.

J is TRBJ1-4 and V is TRBV2; 9 positions agree with TRBD1. Trimming removed 5 bases from V and 4 bases from J; junction bases left unmatched: 2. The CDR3 sequence is 14 residues long. CDR1 and CDR2 (germline): SNHLY, FYNNEI. CDR3 sequence reads: CASSYRGRNEKLFF. In DNA, the CDR3 is TGTGCCAGCAGTTACAGGGGGCGTAATGAAAAACTGTTTTTT.